This T cell receptor beta chain was observed in a study of blood T cell repertoires in COVID-19. Study context: COVID-19 samples from acute and convalescent phases originated in the United States, Italy and Spain. T cells, B-cell-depleted T cells, or PBMCs provided the cDNA or gDNA that served as material.

Trimming at V came to 5 bases and at J to 6 bases, leaving 10 bases not matched to a gene. The CDR3 length is 15 residues. Germline CDR1 reads SGHTS; CDR2 reads YDEGEE. The table lists this clone with many counts. Source study methods: Estimation of nucleated cell counts was performed using reference gene primer amplification. Method: immunoSEQ multiplex PCR; TCRdb's copy keeps in-frame clones and lacks some. The V and J calls and the clone size are those of that table, but D and trimming were determined from the DNA. The sample consists of 110,000 to 150,000 clones, 75% to 85% of them appearing once.

The TCR was taken from a man between 60 and 75 years old with acute or convalescent COVID-19. J is TRBJ2-3 and V is TRBV5-8; 9 nucleotides align to TRBD2. Sample: peripheral blood. This chain's CDR3 is CASSPSGIYWDTQYF. For the CDR3, the DNA is TGTGCCAGCAGTCCTAGCGGGATTTATTGGGATACGCAGTATTTT.